This TCR beta chain was observed in a study of blood T cell repertoires in COVID-19. The wider study: Donors in the United States, Italy and Spain gave samples during acute or convalescent COVID-19. Sources were T cells, B-cell-depleted T cells, or PBMCs; the material itself was cDNA or gDNA.

Trimming cost V 4 bases and J 3 bases, with 8 bases left between them. There are 13 residues in the CDR3. Germline CDR1 SGHDN, CDR2 FVKESK. In the authors' methods: Cell counts per sample came from amplifying reference gene primers. Profiling relied on immunoSEQ multiplex PCR, and the TCRdb table lists in-frame clones only, not all of them. V and J calls and clone size come straight from that table; D and trimming were deduced from the DNA. There are around 77,000 clones in the sample; around 90% occur only once, and approximately 16% lies in the top ten. Sequencing was carried out using peripheral blood. J is TRBJ2-3 and V is TRBV14; TRBD2 might be the D (5 bases). The sequence was collected from a woman aged 80 or over with active or convalescent COVID-19. The CDR3 reads CASSPLGTDTQYF. CDR3 bases: TGTGCCAGCAGCCCACTAGGGACAGATACGCAGTATTTT.